This T cell receptor beta chain is drawn from a study of T-cell reconstitution after alpha-beta-depleted transplantation in children. This clonotype was detected ten times or more. Unique molecular identifiers were incorporated into the prepared TCRbeta library. Using its own MiXCR run on the PCR reads, TCRdb lists one record per CDR3 protein. This sample has a few hundred thousand distinct CDR3 sequences, with around 8.9% found just once. Germline CDR1 and CDR2: SGHTA and FQGNSA. Trimming stripped 4 bases from V and 7 bases from J, with 10 bases between. The CDR3 has 13 amino acids. The rearrangement uses TRBV7-2 and TRBJ2-2, with D possibly TRBD1 on 5 matching bases. The sample was PBMCs from the stem cell graft donor, taken from the stem cell graft. The TCR was taken from a human donor who donated a stem cell graft to a child with SCID. The DNA of the CDR3 is TGTGCCAGCAGCTATGGGGCTGGCGGGGAGCTGTTTTTT. It translates to CASSYGAGGELFF. The whole variable domain, filled in from reference TRBV7-2 and TRBJ2-2, reads GAGVSQSPSNKVTEKGKDVELRCDPISGHTALYWYRQSLGQGLEFLIYFQGNSAPDKSGLPSDRFSAERTGGSVSTLTIQRTQQEDSAVYLCASSYGAGGELFFGEGSRLTVL.